This entry lists 30 T cell receptor beta chains sequenced from one sample in a study of blood T cells in healthy people across ages. Together with a sample-barcoded 5' primer, a J-beta primer mix was included in a second PCR lasting about 7 to 11 cycles. TCRdb ran MiXCR on the 5' RACE reads and lists one entry per CDR3 protein. The sample comprises more than 650,000 distinct CDR3 sequences, roughly 25% of which are singletons, and less than 3.5% rests with the top ten. This sample also belongs to another study, concerning T cells of mothers and their children.

Sequenced sample: blood. The receptor set was obtained from a boy between 10 and 17 years old in good health.

This clonotype was detected a few times. The J gene is TRBJ1-4, the V gene TRBV7-9; tentatively, D is TRBD1 (5 bases). The CDR3 length is 14 residues. Germline lookup yields CDR1 SEHNR and CDR2 FQNEAQ (reference sequence). Trimming removed 3 bases at V and 6 bases at J, with 11 bases between. The CDR3, as DNA: TGTGCCAGCAGCTTGTCAGGGTGGGATGAAAAACTGTTTTTT. This encodes CASSLSGWDEKLFF.

The chain employs TRBV20-1 and TRBJ2-3; D is unresolved. Trimming took off 1 base at V and 0 bases at J, with 20 bases between the two ends. Germline lookup yields CDR1 DFQATT and CDR2 SNEGSKA (reference sequence). CDR3 length equals 18 residues. The CDR3 nucleotides are TGCAGTGCTAGAGGTTCGGAGAAGTACCGTTCCAGCACAGATACGCAGTATTTT. This encodes CSARGSEKYRSSTDTQYF.

Here the CDR3 reads CASSFVGAGDTEAFF. In DNA form, the CDR3 reads TGTGCCAGCAGTTTTGTGGGGGCGGGGGACACTGAAGCTTTCTTT. V and J are TRBV12-3 or TRBV12-4 and TRBJ1-1; D perhaps matches TRBD1 (6 bases). The CDR3 consists of 15 residues. Trimming stripped 3 bases from V and 3 bases from J, with 14 bases between.

The chain joins TRBV24-1 to TRBJ2-5; 9 bases line up with TRBD1. The J call is doubtful: the DNA matches TRBJ2-1 better. The CDR3 consists of 14 residues. Looked up from germline, CDR1 is KGHDR and CDR2 is SFDVKD. This chain's CDR3 is CATSGTGEYNEQFF. CDR3 bases: TGTGCCACCAGTGGGACAGGGGAATACAATGAGCAGTTCTTC.

The table lists this clonotype with a few counts. CDR3 sequence reads: CASKVSANTEAFF. In DNA form, the CDR3 reads TGTGCCAGCAAGGTCTCAGCGAACACTGAAGCTTTCTTT. The chain has TRBV27 and TRBJ1-1; D uncertain. The CDR3 loop spans 13 amino acids. The germline gives CDR1 MNHEY, CDR2 SMNVEV (reference sequence). The germline V and J ends were trimmed by 7 bases and 1 base, with 10 bases remaining between them.

V is TRBV30 and J is TRBJ2-5; 7 nucleotides agree with TRBD1. This CDR3 spans 12 amino acids. Looked up from germline, CDR1 is GTSNPN and CDR2 is SVGIG (reference sequence). Germline trimming cut 4 bases from V and 4 bases from J; bases unmatched to any gene: 3. Here the CDR3 DNA reads TGTGCCTGGAAGACAGGGCCAGAGACCCAGTACTTC. Translated, it gives CAWKTGPETQYF.

This clonotype appeared a few times. The rearrangement joins TRBV5-4 to TRBJ2-4; TRBD2 matches 9 bases. The CDR3 spans 15 residues. Germline V gene lookup returns CDR1 SGHNT and CDR2 YYREEE (reference sequence). With 4 bases clipped from V and 6 bases from J, the junction kept 8 bases outside the gene matches. CDR3 DNA sequence: TGTGCCAGCAGCACCTTGAGCGGGGGGAGAAACATTCAGTACTTC. Its protein product is CASSTLSGGRNIQYF.

The chain is built from TRBV29-1 and TRBJ2-5; D is uncertain. Germline CDR1 and CDR2: SQVTM and ANQGSEA. There are 13 residues in the CDR3. Trimming took 7 bases from V and 5 from J, leaving 17 bases between them. The CDR3 nucleotides are TGCAGCGCTAGAAATCGCCATTTGGAGACCCAGTACTTC. This codes for CSARNRHLETQYF.

The V and J genes are TRBV20-1 and TRBJ2-5; a possible D gene is TRBD1 (6 bases). With 0 bases removed from V and 1 base from J, the gap between germline ends came to 18 bases. This CDR3 is built from 17 residues. CDR1 is DFQATT and CDR2 is SNEGSKA in the germline V gene (reference sequence). Written as DNA, the CDR3 is TGCAGTGCTAGAGATTGGGAGAGGGGGACAAGCCAAGAGACCCAGTACTTC. This encodes CSARDWERGTSQETQYF.

Worth noting for this clonotype: At one end, the junction sequence differs from germline, possibly due to a read error. The chain uses TRBV10-1 and TRBJ2-3; 7 nucleotides match TRBD2. CDR1 is WNHNN, CDR2 SYGVQD, per germline (reference sequence). CDR3 length: 15 residues. CDR3 region: CASSRGTTFTDMQYF. The CDR3 DNA is TGCGCCAGCAGTCGCGGGACTACCTTCACAGATATGCAGTATTTT.

Ten or more counts support this clonotype. The chain recombines TRBV7-9 with TRBJ2-7, with D unclear. The CDR3 is 15 residues long. Germline V gene lookup returns CDR1 SEHNR and CDR2 FQNEAQ (reference sequence). The V end was cut by 5 bases, the J end by 0 bases, with 14 bases between. The CDR3 DNA reads TGTGCCAGCAGCCCCCGGGCCCTAAGCTCCTACGAGCAGTACTTC. This translates into CASSPRALSSYEQYF.

This clonotype was seen only a few times. This chain connects TRBV5-1 to TRBJ2-5; D not resolved. The DNA end lines up better with TRBJ2-7; the J call may be wrong. Germline CDR1 and CDR2: SGHRS and YFSETQ. The CDR3 spans 15 residues. Here the CDR3 DNA reads TGCGCCAGCAGCTCGACGACTGGCAACTACTACGAGCAGTACTTC. This sequence encodes CASSSTTGNYYEQYF.

V usage is TRBV29-1 and J usage is TRBJ2-1; maybe TRBD2 (5 bases). The CDR3 covers 14 residues. V gave up 7 bases and J gave up 2 bases, with 15 bases separating them. Germline V gives CDR1 SQVTM, CDR2 ANQGSEA. The DNA of the CDR3 is TGCAGCGCCGTCGGGGAGTCCACCTACAATGAGCAGTTCTTC. Translated: CSAVGESTYNEQFF.

The chain combines TRBV6-1 with TRBJ1-2; D is possibly TRBD1 (6 bases). CDR3 length: 13 residues. Germline V CDR1 and CDR2: MNHNS, SASEGT. V was cut by 6 bases and J by 6 bases, with 14 bases left in between. This CDR3 is CASRPETGDGYTF. CDR3 nucleotide sequence: TGTGCCAGCAGACCAGAGACAGGAGATGGCTACACCTTC.

The chain couples TRBV29-1 to TRBJ2-3, with D possibly TRBD1 on 6 matching bases. The CDR3 length is 15 residues. From germline, CDR1 is SQVTM and CDR2 ANQGSEA. V lost 6 bases and J lost 4, with 20 bases in between. The CDR3 DNA sequence: TGCAGCGTAACAACAGGGACGACCGGGGCAGATACGCAGTATTTT. Its protein is CSVTTGTTGADTQYF.

CDR3 loop: CASSPGGRGRTGELFF. The CDR3 DNA sequence: TGTGCCAGCAGCCCAGGGGGGCGGGGAAGGACCGGGGAGCTGTTTTTT. The rearrangement joins TRBV7-2 to TRBJ2-2; possibly TRBD1 for D (7 bases). Germline CDR1 reads SGHTA; CDR2 reads FQGNSA. The V end lost 5 bases, the J end lost 5 bases, and 18 bases lay between the germline ends. The length of the CDR3 is 16 residues.

The chain employs TRBV20-1 and TRBJ2-7; perhaps TRBD2 as D (6 bases). The CDR3 contains 14 residues. The germline gives CDR1 DFQATT, CDR2 SNEGSKA (reference sequence). V was shortened by 5 bases and J by 0 bases, with 14 bases between the two germline ends. CDR3 nucleotide sequence: TGCAGTGCTGGAGGGGATTCCGGCTCCTACGAGCAGTACTTC. Its translation: CSAGGDSGSYEQYF.

Only a few counts were recorded for this clonotype. The J gene is TRBJ1-4, the V gene TRBV6-6, with D hard to call. The CDR3 runs to 16 residues. V was shortened by 0 bases and J by 5 bases, with 13 bases between the two germline ends. In germline, CDR1 is MNHNY, CDR2 SVGAGI (reference sequence). CDR3 bases: TGTGCCAGCAGTTACTCGAGGGCAGGCAGAAATGAAAAACTGTTTTTT. Translation gives CASSYSRAGRNEKLFF.

This clonotype was recorded at least ten times. This chain joins TRBV10-3 and TRBJ2-4, with D possibly being TRBD2 (5 bases). The CDR3 has 13 amino acids. Trimming took off 5 bases at V and 7 bases at J, with 12 bases between the two ends. CDR1 ENHRY and CDR2 SYGVKD come from the germline V gene. The CDR3 DNA reads TGTGCCATCAGTCTAGGGTCGGGGAACATTCAGTACTTC. It specifies CAISLGSGNIQYF.

In this sample, this clonotype turned up a few times. The CDR3 sequence is CASSQHSGDLHTDTQYF. The CDR3 DNA is TGTGCCAGCAGCCAACATAGCGGGGACTTACACACAGATACGCAGTATTTT. This rearrangement joins TRBV4-2 to TRBJ2-3; 8 bases agree with TRBD2. The J segment lost 2 bases and the V segment lost 2 bases, leaving 9 bases of the junction unmatched. Germline V lookup: CDR1 LGHNA, CDR2 YNFKEQ. The CDR3 runs 17 residues.

This chain joins TRBV3-1 and TRBJ2-2; perhaps TRBD2 as D (5 bases). The CDR3 totals 16 residues. Germline V CDR1 and CDR2: LGHDT, YNNKEL (reference sequence). Trimming stripped 5 bases from V and 0 bases from J, with 13 bases between. CDR3 in amino acids: CASSATRAANTGELFF. In DNA form, the CDR3 reads TGTGCCAGCAGCGCTACGCGGGCAGCGAACACCGGGGAGCTGTTTTTT.

The chain is built from TRBV28 and TRBJ2-7; tentatively, D is TRBD2 (5 bases). V lost 5 bases and J lost 3, with 14 bases in between. Germline V CDR1 and CDR2: MDHEN, SYDVKM. The CDR3 is 14 residues long. The CDR3 DNA follows: TGTGCCAGCAGTCTGAGGGAATCCCTCTACGAGCAGTACTTC. Amino acids: CASSLRESLYEQYF.

The chain links TRBV5-1 to TRBJ2-7, with 9 bases identical to TRBD1. CDR3 length equals 15 residues. CDR1 is SGHRS, CDR2 YFSETQ, per germline. Losses at the gene ends were 7 bases for V and 2 bases for J; bases not matched to a gene: 10. The CDR3 is CASAISGTGPYEQYF. DNA for the CDR3: TGCGCCAGCGCCATCTCCGGGACAGGGCCCTACGAGCAGTACTTC.

There are a few counts of this clonotype. In nucleotides, the CDR3 is TGTGCCAGCAGTTTAAACCCCGAAGGACGCAATGAGCAGTTCTTC. Its protein product is CASSLNPEGRNEQFF. The chain recombines TRBV27 with TRBJ2-1; no definite D call. The CDR3 covers 15 residues. Trimming pared 2 bases from V and 6 bases from J, leaving 14 bases between. Germline V gives CDR1 MNHEY, CDR2 SMNVEV (reference sequence).

This clonotype was seen more than once but under ten times. This rearrangement joins TRBV10-3 to TRBJ2-5, with a possible D match to TRBD1 (6 bases). Germline V gene lookup returns CDR1 ENHRY and CDR2 SYGVKD. The CDR3 consists of 14 residues. Trimming cost V 2 bases and J 5 bases, with 12 bases left between them. DNA for the CDR3: TGTGCCATCAGTGAGGGCAGGGGAGAGGAGACCCAGTACTTC. Translated: CAISEGRGEETQYF.

The chain combines TRBV20-1 with TRBJ2-5; D not resolved. Per germline, CDR1 DFQATT and CDR2 SNEGSKA (reference sequence). The CDR3 is 12 amino acids. Trimming pared 5 bases from V and 3 bases from J, leaving 10 bases between. DNA of the CDR3: TGCAGTGCTTTCCTAAACAAAGAGACCCAGTACTTC. Encoded protein: CSAFLNKETQYF.

The V and J genes are TRBV20-1 and TRBJ2-5; the match to TRBD1 covers 10 bases. J gave up 5 bases and V 1 base, and 4 bases lay outside the gene matches. The germline gives CDR1 DFQATT, CDR2 SNEGSKA (reference sequence). The CDR3 is made up of 14 amino acids. The CDR3: CSARGTGGRETQYF. The CDR3 nucleotides are TGCAGTGCTAGAGGGACAGGGGGTCGGGAGACCCAGTACTTC.

The J gene is TRBJ2-5, the V gene TRBV5-1, with D perhaps being TRBD1 or TRBD2 (5 bases each). The better agreement between TRBJ2-1 and the DNA end casts doubt on the J call. The CDR3 sequence is 15 residues long. The germline gives CDR1 SGHRS, CDR2 YFSETQ. CDR3 nucleotide sequence: TGCGCCAGCAGCCTGGCCCAAGGGACCCGAGGGGAGCAGTTCTTC. As protein: CASSLAQGTRGEQFF.

This clonotype has just a few counts. The chain recombines TRBV29-1 with TRBJ2-2, with TRBD1 matching over 8 bases. Germline CDR1 SQVTM, CDR2 ANQGSEA. The CDR3 totals 14 residues. Trimming took 6 bases from V and 7 from J; bases not matched to a gene: 10. The CDR3 sequence: CSVQSQGAGGELFF. The CDR3 DNA reads as TGCAGCGTCCAATCGCAGGGGGCTGGCGGGGAGCTGTTTTTT.

This clonotype has a handful of counts. The chain joins TRBV9 to TRBJ2-7; D gene uncertain. The germline CDR1 and CDR2 sequences are SGDLS and YYNGEE. This CDR3 is 16 amino acids long. Trimming pared 4 bases from V and 4 bases from J, leaving 21 bases between. CDR3 sequence (DNA): TGTGCCAGCAGCCTCAGGCCGTTATCCTTTACGTACGAGCAGTACTTC. Amino acids: CASSLRPLSFTYEQYF.